What follows describes a single T cell receptor beta chain. This sample stems from a study of control samples from healthy donors and cancer patients. Using immunoSEQ multiplex PCR, the repertoire was profiled, and TCRdb retains in-frame clones only, with some absent. Counted here are 110,000 or so clones, around nine tenths occurring once; the ten biggest clones make up 3.5% to 4.5%. This receptor was identified in a human donor in good health. The donor label of this sample is uncertain. The sequencing sample was made of blood.

CDR3 protein: CASSPAGGGLLTDTQYF. The CDR3 region has the DNA TGCGCCAGCAGCCCCGCCGGGGGGGGACTCTTAACAGATACGCAGTATTTT. V usage is TRBV5-1 and J usage is TRBJ2-3; 8 nucleotides align to TRBD2. Germline V gene data show CDR1 as SGHRS and CDR2 as YFSETQ. V lost 4 bases to trimming and J lost 3 bases; unmatched junction nucleotides: 13. The CDR3 is 17 residues long. The full variable domain, in which reference TRBV5-1 and TRBJ2-3 provide the parts outside the CDR3, is KAGVTQTPRYLIKTRGQQVTLSCSPISGHRSVSWYQQTPGQGLQFLFEYFSETQRNKGNFPGRFSGRQFSNSRSEMNVSTLELGDSALYLCASSPAGGGLLTDTQYFGPGTRLTVL.